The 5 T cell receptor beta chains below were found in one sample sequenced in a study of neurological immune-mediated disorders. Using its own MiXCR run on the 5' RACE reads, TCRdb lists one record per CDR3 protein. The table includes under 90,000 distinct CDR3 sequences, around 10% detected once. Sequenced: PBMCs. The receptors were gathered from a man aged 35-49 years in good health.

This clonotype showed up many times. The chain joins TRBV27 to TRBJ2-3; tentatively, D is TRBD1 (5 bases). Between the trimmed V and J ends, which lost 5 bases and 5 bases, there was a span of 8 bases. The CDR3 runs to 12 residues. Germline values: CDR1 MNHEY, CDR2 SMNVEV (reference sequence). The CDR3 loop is CASSKRGDTQYF. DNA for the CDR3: TGTGCCAGCAGTAAAAGGGGAGATACGCAGTATTTT.

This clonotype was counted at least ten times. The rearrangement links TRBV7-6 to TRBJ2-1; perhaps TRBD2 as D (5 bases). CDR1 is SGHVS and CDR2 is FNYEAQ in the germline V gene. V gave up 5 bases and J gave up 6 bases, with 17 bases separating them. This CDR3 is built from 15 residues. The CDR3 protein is CASSPSGGGSNEQFF. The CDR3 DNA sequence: TGTGCCAGCAGCCCCAGCGGCGGTGGGTCCAATGAGCAGTTCTTC. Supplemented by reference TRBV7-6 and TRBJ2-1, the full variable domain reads GAGVSQSPRYKVTKRGQDVALRCDPISGHVSLYWYRQALGQGPEFLTYFNYEAQQDKSGLPNDRFSAERPEGSISTLTIQRTEQRDSAMYRCASSPSGGGSNEQFFGPGTRLTVL.

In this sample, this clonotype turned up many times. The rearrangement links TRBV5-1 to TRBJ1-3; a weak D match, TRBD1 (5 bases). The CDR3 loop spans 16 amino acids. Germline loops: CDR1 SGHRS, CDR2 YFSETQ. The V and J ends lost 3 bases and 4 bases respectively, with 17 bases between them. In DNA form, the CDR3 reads TGCGCCAGCAGCTCGGGACTGCAGGGCCGCGGAAACACCATATATTTT. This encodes CASSSGLQGRGNTIYF.

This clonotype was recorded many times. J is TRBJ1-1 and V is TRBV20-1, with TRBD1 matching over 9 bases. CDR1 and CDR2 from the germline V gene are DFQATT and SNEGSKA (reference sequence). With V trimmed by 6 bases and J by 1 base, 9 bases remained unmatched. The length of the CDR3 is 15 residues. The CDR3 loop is CSAPPGQGTNTEAFF. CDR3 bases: TGCAGTGCCCCACCGGGACAGGGAACGAACACTGAAGCTTTCTTT.

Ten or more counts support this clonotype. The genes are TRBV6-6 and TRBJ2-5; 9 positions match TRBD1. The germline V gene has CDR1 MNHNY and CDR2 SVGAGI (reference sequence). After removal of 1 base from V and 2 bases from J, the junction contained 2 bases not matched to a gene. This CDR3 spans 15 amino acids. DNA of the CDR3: TGTGCCAGCAGTTACTTCGGGACAGGGCAAGAGACCCAGTACTTC. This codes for CASSYFGTGQETQYF.